The sample holds a few counts of the clone carrying this T cell receptor beta chain. The target antigen is unknown. One entry per CDR3 protein results from TCRdb running MiXCR on the 5' RACE reads. Of 350,000 to 450,000 distinct CDR3 sequences listed, 14% were seen once; the top ten hold roughly 22%. V was trimmed by 0 bases and J by 3 bases, leaving 8 bases between them. The CDR3 length is 14 residues. Germline V gene sequence: CDR1 MNHNS, CDR2 SASEGT. These data originate in a study of T-cell memory formation after mild COVID-19. Notes on the study in general: Clones contracting day 15 to 85 were balanced CD4/CD8; later expanders leaned CD4+.

The sequenced sample was PBMCs or a T cell subset sorted from them (not recorded which). The source is a man younger than 30 who had mild COVID-19 (a few samples of this study predate the infection). Cell type and time point are not known. The rearrangement uses TRBV6-1 and TRBJ1-2; D is unclear. CDR3 coding DNA: TGTGCCAGCAGTGAAGCTGAAAGATACTATGGCTACACCTTC. This gives the protein CASSEAERYYGYTF.